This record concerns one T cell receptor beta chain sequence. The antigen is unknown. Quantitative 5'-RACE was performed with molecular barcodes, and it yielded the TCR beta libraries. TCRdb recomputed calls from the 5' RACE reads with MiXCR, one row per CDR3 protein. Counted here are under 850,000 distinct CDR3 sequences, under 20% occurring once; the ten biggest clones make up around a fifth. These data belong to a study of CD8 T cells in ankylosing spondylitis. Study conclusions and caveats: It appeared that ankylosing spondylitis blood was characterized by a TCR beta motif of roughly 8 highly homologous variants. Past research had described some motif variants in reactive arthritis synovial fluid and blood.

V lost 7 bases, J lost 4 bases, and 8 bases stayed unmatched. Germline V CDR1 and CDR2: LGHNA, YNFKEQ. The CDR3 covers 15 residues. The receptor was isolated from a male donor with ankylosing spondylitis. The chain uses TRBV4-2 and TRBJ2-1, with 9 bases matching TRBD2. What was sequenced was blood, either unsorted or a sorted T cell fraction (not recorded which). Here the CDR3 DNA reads TGTGCCAGCACCGACGGACTAGCGTCATACAATGAGCAGTTCTTC. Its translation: CASTDGLASYNEQFF.